The 24 T cell receptor beta chains given below trace back to one sample, sequenced in a study of immune reconstitution after stem cell transplant in scleroderma. TCRdb recomputed calls from the RT-PCR reads with MiXCR, one row per CDR3 protein. The sample includes about 3,700 distinct CDR3 sequences, approximately 5.4% of them seen just once. Collection took place before or after autologous hematopoietic stem cell transplantation (not recorded which). All receptors come from a female donor with systemic sclerosis.

This clonotype rates as medium-sized. The chain joins TRBV18 to TRBJ2-1; the match to TRBD2 covers 7 bases. Germline V gives CDR1 KGHSH, CDR2 LQKENI. Trimming cost V 0 bases and J 6 bases; bases outside gene matches: 17. This CDR3 has 19 amino acids. CDR3 DNA sequence: TGTGCCAGCTCACCACCATCCCCTGGGGCTAGCGGACCACTCAATGAGCAGTTCTTC. It encodes CASSPPSPGASGPLNEQFF.

The rearrangement joins TRBV7-9 to TRBJ2-1; D gene uncertain. This CDR3 is built from 14 residues. The germline gives CDR1 SEHNR, CDR2 FQNEAQ (reference sequence). Trimming shortened V by 6 bases and J by 9 bases, and 18 bases separated the two germline ends. CDR3: CASSHPSPLGEQFF. Here the CDR3 DNA reads TGTGCCAGCAGTCATCCCTCTCCCCTGGGTGAGCAGTTCTTC.

This clonotype qualifies as medium-sized. The genes are TRBV10-2 and TRBJ1-5, with 9 positions matching TRBD1. The CDR3 loop spans 14 amino acids. The germline V gene has CDR1 WSHSY and CDR2 SAAADI. Trimming at V came to 6 bases and at J to 6 bases, leaving 6 bases not matched to a gene. Written as DNA, the CDR3 is TGCGCCAGCAGGCCGGGACAGGGAATTCAGCCCCAGCATTTT. Translation gives CASRPGQGIQPQHF.

By its share, this clonotype is medium-sized (0.01 to 0.1%). The gene calls are TRBV20-1 and TRBJ2-7, with D possibly matching TRBD2 (5 bases). CDR3 length equals 13 residues. Per the germline V gene, CDR1 is DFQATT and CDR2 is SNEGSKA (reference sequence). V was trimmed by 6 bases and J by 3 bases, leaving 15 bases between them. For the CDR3, the DNA is TGCAGTGCACGGAGGATTGTCCTCTACGAGCAGTACTTC. Translating it yields CSARRIVLYEQYF.

This clonotype was seen repeatedly, ten times or more. The rearrangement links TRBV14 to TRBJ2-2; no firm D call. Between the trimmed V and J ends, which lost 6 bases and 6 bases, there was a span of 11 bases. In germline, CDR1 is SGHDN, CDR2 FVKESK. There are 13 residues in the CDR3. CDR3 bases: TGTGCCAGCAGGTTGATATCATCCGGGGAGCTGTTTTTT. Its translation is CASRLISSGELFF.

By frequency in the sample, this clonotype is medium-sized. This chain connects TRBV7-2 to TRBJ1-2; TRBD1 might be the D (6 bases). There are 14 residues in the CDR3. Germline V lookup: CDR1 SGHTA, CDR2 FQGNSA. V was cut by 5 bases and J by 5 bases, with 15 bases left in between. In nucleotides, the CDR3 is TGTGCCAGCAGCCGCCGACAGGCTTTTTATGGCTACACCTTC. Protein product: CASSRRQAFYGYTF.

This clonotype is large. The CDR3 nucleotides read TGTGCCAGCAGCGTAGGCGGAGGGGAGGACGACGAGCAGTACTTC. Its protein is CASSVGGGEDDEQYF. The V and J genes are TRBV9 and TRBJ2-7; tentatively, D is TRBD2 (6 bases). V was cut by 0 bases and J by 5 bases, with 15 bases left in between. Germline V lookup: CDR1 SGDLS, CDR2 YYNGEE. The CDR3 sequence is 15 residues long. The variable domain in full, with the rest retrieved from reference TRBV9 and TRBJ2-7, is DSGVTQTPKHLITATGQRVTLRCSPRSGDLSVYWYQQSLDQGLQFLIQYYNGEERAKGNILERFSAQQFPDLHSELNLSSLELGDSALYFCASSVGGGEDDEQYFGPGTRLTVT.

By sample share, this clonotype is medium-sized. The CDR3 nucleotides read TGTGCCAGCAGCCTCCCAAGGAGTAGCGGTCCACTTTCGTTCTTC. As protein: CASSLPRSSGPLSFF. The chain couples TRBV7-2 to TRBJ2-1; maybe TRBD2 (6 bases). V lost 5 bases to trimming and J lost 15 bases, with 26 bases between them. The CDR3 totals 15 residues. The germline gives CDR1 SGHTA, CDR2 FQGNSA.

Only a few counts were recorded for this clonotype. The genes are TRBV15 and TRBJ1-5, with D maybe TRBD1 (5 bases). The CDR3 is 15 amino acids. V was clipped by 1 base and J by 11 bases, with 18 bases between them. Germline V lookup: CDR1 LNHNV, CDR2 YYDKDF (reference sequence). This CDR3 reads CATSRVPGGGGTQHF. The CDR3 region has the DNA TGTGCCACCAGCAGAGTGCCCGGCGGTGGGGGGACCCAGCATTTT.

This clonotype is medium-sized within its sample. The chain recombines TRBV5-1 with TRBJ1-1; 12 bases map to TRBD1. This CDR3 has 16 residues. The junction had 6 bases not matched to a gene; V was cut back by 2 bases and J by 4 bases. Germline CDR1 is SGHRS and CDR2 is YFSETQ. CDR3: CASSFGTGGYGTEAFF. Written as DNA, the CDR3 is TGCGCCAGCAGCTTTGGGACAGGGGGCTATGGCACTGAAGCTTTCTTT.

This clonotype ranks as medium-sized (0.01 to 0.1%). V usage is TRBV18 and J usage is TRBJ2-1; a possible D gene is TRBD2 (6 bases). The CDR3 has 16 amino acids. The germline V and J ends were trimmed by 5 bases and 5 bases, with 19 bases remaining between them. Germline lookup yields CDR1 KGHSH and CDR2 LQKENI. This CDR3 is CASSAGLTNDNNEQFF. The CDR3 DNA reads TGTGCCAGCTCAGCGGGACTCACGAATGACAACAATGAGCAGTTCTTC. The full variable domain, completed using reference TRBV18 and TRBJ2-1, is NAGVMQNPRHLVRRRGQEARLRCSPMKGHSHVYWYRQLPEEGLKFMVYLQKENIIDESGMPKERFSAEFPKEGPSILRIQQVVRGDSAAYFCASSAGLTNDNNEQFFGPGTRLTVL.

This clonotype ranks as medium-sized (0.01 to 0.1%). The rearrangement uses TRBV15 and TRBJ1-5; no definite D call. CDR3 size: 16 residues. The V end was cut by 4 bases, the J end by 4 bases, with 17 bases between. The germline gives CDR1 LNHNV, CDR2 YYDKDF (reference sequence). Here the CDR3 reads CATSILEGAGNQPQHF. The CDR3 DNA reads as TGTGCCACCAGCATATTGGAAGGCGCGGGGAATCAGCCCCAGCATTTT.

Judged by abundance, this clonotype is medium-sized (0.01 to 0.1%). The V gene is TRBV20-1, the J gene TRBJ2-3; 7 positions agree with TRBD2. V gave up 5 bases and J gave up 2 bases; unmatched junction bases: 13. The CDR3 is 16 amino acids. Germline loops: CDR1 DFQATT, CDR2 SNEGSKA (reference sequence). The CDR3 here is CSAGGPGLLTTDTQYF. The CDR3 DNA sequence: TGCAGTGCTGGAGGACCGGGACTACTCACCACAGATACGCAGTATTTT.

The gene calls are TRBV18 and TRBJ2-1; 9 bases map to TRBD2. Trimming removed 0 bases from V and 15 bases from J; junction bases left unmatched: 12. Germline CDR1 KGHSH, CDR2 LQKENI. CDR3 length equals 15 residues. DNA of the CDR3: TGTGCCAGCTCACCACCGGGACTAGCAAAGGATACTGGGTTCTTC. Its translation: CASSPPGLAKDTGFF.

This clonotype is labeled as medium-sized. This rearrangement joins TRBV7-3 to TRBJ2-2; no definite D call. Trimming stripped 3 bases from V and 7 bases from J, with 9 bases between. The germline gives CDR1 SGHTA, CDR2 FQGTGA. The CDR3 is 13 residues long. The chain's CDR3 is CASSFTRDGELFF. CDR3 coding DNA: TGTGCCAGCAGCTTTACGAGAGACGGGGAGCTGTTTTTT.

The sample holds many counts of this clonotype. The chain has TRBV5-1 and TRBJ2-7; 8 bases agree with TRBD2. This CDR3 comprises 14 residues. Unmatched junction bases numbered 5, after V lost 1 base and J lost 5 bases. From germline, CDR1 is SGHRS and CDR2 YFSETQ. The CDR3 nucleotides read TGCGCCAGCAGCTTGAGGGGACTAGAGGACGAGCAGTACTTC. This codes for CASSLRGLEDEQYF.

The chain has TRBV18 and TRBJ2-7; D may match TRBD1 or TRBD2 (5 bases each). The CDR3 length is 17 residues. Deletions cut 3 bases from V and 3 bases from J, with 21 bases between. Germline assignment: CDR1 KGHSH and CDR2 LQKENI. Written as DNA, the CDR3 is TGTGCCAGCTCACCCCCTCCCGGGACCACACGACTCTACGAGCAGTACTTC. Its protein is CASSPPPGTTRLYEQYF.

This clonotype came up many times. The chain employs TRBV18 and TRBJ2-5, with D uncertain. Trimming took off 2 bases at V and 5 bases at J, with 9 bases between the two ends. There are 13 residues in the CDR3. Germline V gene sequence: CDR1 KGHSH, CDR2 LQKENI. The CDR3 sequence is CASSPNAKETQYF. The CDR3 DNA sequence: TGTGCCAGCTCACCAAACGCAAAGGAGACCCAGTACTTC.

By proportion, this clonotype is medium-sized. The V call is TRBV7-6, the J call TRBJ2-3; 7 bases align to TRBD2. The CDR3 covers 17 residues. The germline gives CDR1 SGHVS, CDR2 FNYEAQ. Losses at the gene ends were 3 bases for V and 0 bases for J; bases not matched to a gene: 9. CDR3 sequence (DNA): TGTGCCAGCAGCTTTACCGCTAGCGGCCCCAGCACAGATACGCAGTATTTT. This gives the protein CASSFTASGPSTDTQYF.

Relative to its sample, this clonotype is medium-sized. V is TRBV5-6 and J is TRBJ1-5; weak D call: TRBD1 (6 bases). This CDR3 has 14 residues. The V end lost 1 base, the J end lost 1 base, and 6 bases lay between the germline ends. Germline V CDR1 and CDR2: SGHDT, YYEEEE. The CDR3 here is CASSLTGSNQPQHF. In DNA form, the CDR3 reads TGTGCCAGCAGCTTGACAGGGAGCAATCAGCCCCAGCATTTT.

This clonotype was recorded at least ten times. The V and J genes are TRBV20-1 and TRBJ2-7; the match to TRBD1 covers 9 bases. The CDR3 consists of 14 residues. The V segment lost 4 bases and the J segment 7 bases; nucleotides outside the gene matches: 11. CDR1 and CDR2 (germline): DFQATT, SNEGSKA (reference sequence). This CDR3 reads CSAKDRQGVFEQYF. CDR3 coding DNA: TGCAGTGCTAAGGATAGACAGGGGGTCTTTGAGCAGTACTTC.

This clonotype is categorized as medium-sized. This chain links TRBV7-9 with TRBJ1-1; no firm D call. The CDR3 loop spans 12 amino acids. Trimming shortened V by 2 bases and J by 4 bases, and 5 bases separated the two germline ends. Germline CDR1 is SEHNR and CDR2 is FQNEAQ (reference sequence). CDR3 residues: CASSLKGTEAFF. The CDR3 DNA sequence: TGTGCCAGCAGCTTAAAGGGCACTGAAGCTTTCTTT.

Only a few counts were recorded for this clonotype. V usage is TRBV20-1 and J usage is TRBJ2-6, with a tentative D call TRBD1 (6 bases). V shed 3 bases and J shed 2 bases, with 11 bases lying between them. CDR1 is DFQATT, CDR2 SNEGSKA, per germline (reference sequence). The CDR3 loop spans 15 amino acids. CDR3: CSARSHRAGANVLTF. Here the CDR3 DNA reads TGCAGTGCTAGGAGCCACAGGGCTGGGGCCAACGTCCTGACTTTC.

Sample share makes this clonotype medium-sized. The CDR3 here is CASSPREEVYNEQFF. CDR3 bases: TGTGCCAGCAGTCCCAGGGAGGAAGTCTACAATGAGCAGTTCTTC. V usage is TRBV2 and J usage is TRBJ2-1, with D possibly matching TRBD2 (6 bases). V lost 5 bases to trimming and J lost 3 bases, with 14 bases between them. The CDR3 runs 15 residues. Germline V gives CDR1 SNHLY, CDR2 FYNNEI.